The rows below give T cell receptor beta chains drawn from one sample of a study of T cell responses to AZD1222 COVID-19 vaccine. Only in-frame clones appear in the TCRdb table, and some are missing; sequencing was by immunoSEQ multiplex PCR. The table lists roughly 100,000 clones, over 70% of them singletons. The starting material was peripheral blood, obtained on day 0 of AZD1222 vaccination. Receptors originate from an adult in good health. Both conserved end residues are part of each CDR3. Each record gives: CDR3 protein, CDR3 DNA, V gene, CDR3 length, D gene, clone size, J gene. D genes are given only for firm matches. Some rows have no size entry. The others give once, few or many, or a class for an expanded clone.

CASSLWGALGTDTQYF	TGTGCCAGCAGCTTATGGGGGGCCCTGGGCACAGATACGCAGTATTTT	TRBV7-2	16	NA	NA	TRBJ2-3
CASSPPLAGGPSYEQYF	TGTGCCAGCTCACCACCACTAGCGGGAGGGCCGTCCTACGAGCAGTACTTC	TRBV18	17	TRBD2	NA	TRBJ2-7
CASSPQGAHTGELFF	TGTGCCAGCTCACCGCAGGGGGCCCACACCGGGGAGCTGTTTTTT	TRBV18	15	TRBD1	NA	TRBJ2-2
CAISDSGNYGYTF	TGTGCCATCAGTGACTCGGGGAACTATGGCTACACCTTC	TRBV10-3	13	NA	NA	TRBJ1-2
CASSLGAALGGAFF	TGTGCCAGCAGCTTAGGGGCAGCCTTAGGTGGAGCTTTCTTT	TRBV11-3	14	NA	NA	TRBJ1-1
CASSYQRIQPTLGDTQYF	TGTGCCAGCAGTTATCAGCGAATCCAGCCTACGCTGGGAGATACGCAGTATTTT	TRBV27	18	NA	NA	TRBJ2-3
CSVETGVAFF	TGCAGCGTTGAGACGGGGGTAGCTTTCTTT	TRBV29-1	10	NA	NA	TRBJ1-1
CASTMGGAGGTYEQYF	TGTGCCAGCACCATGGGGGGGGCGGGAGGTACCTACGAGCAGTACTTC	TRBV28	16	TRBD2	NA	TRBJ2-7
CASSQLNEQFF	TGTGCCAGCAGCCAACTAAATGAGCAGTTCTTC	TRBV3-1/TRBV3-2	11	NA	few	TRBJ2-1
CASSLEAGLRETQYF	TGTGCCAGCAGCTTAGAGGCGGGGCTAAGGGAGACCCAGTACTTC	TRBV7-2	15	NA	once	TRBJ2-5
CASSIGDYEQYF	TGTGCCAGCAGCATCGGGGACTACGAGCAGTACTTC	TRBV7-2	12	NA	NA	TRBJ2-7
CASSIWVSYEQYF	TGTGCCAGCAGTATTTGGGTCTCCTACGAGCAGTACTTC	TRBV6-2/TRBV6-3	13	NA	NA	TRBJ2-7
CASSEDGLAGETQYF	TGTGCCAGCAGTGAAGATGGCCTAGCGGGAGAAACGCAGTATTTT	TRBV2	15	TRBD2	NA	TRBJ2-3
CASSMGGGANEQFF	TGTGCCAGTAGTATGGGGGGGGGAGCCAATGAGCAGTTCTTC	TRBV19	14	TRBD2	NA	TRBJ2-1
CAWSRLGDETQYF	TGTGCCTGGAGTAGGTTGGGAGATGAGACCCAGTACTTC	TRBV30	13	NA	NA	TRBJ2-5
CASSFPPEGSGNQPQHF	TGTGCCAGCAGTTTTCCTCCGGAGGGTTCGGGCAATCAGCCCCAGCATTTT	TRBV28	17	NA	once	TRBJ1-5
CATALRGQETQYF	TGTGCCACTGCTCTTCGGGGCCAAGAGACCCAGTACTTC	TRBV15	13	NA	NA	TRBJ2-5
CASSVSDNQPQHF	TGTGCCAGCAGCGTGTCGGATAATCAGCCCCAGCATTTT	TRBV27	13	NA	NA	TRBJ1-5
CASRQGWTETQYF	TGTGCCAGCCGACAGGGGTGGACAGAGACCCAGTACTTC	TRBV7-6	13	TRBD1	NA	TRBJ2-5
CASSYSPQGFGYTF	TGTGCCAGCAGTTACTCGCCACAGGGTTTCGGCTACACCTTC	TRBV6-5	14	NA	NA	TRBJ1-2